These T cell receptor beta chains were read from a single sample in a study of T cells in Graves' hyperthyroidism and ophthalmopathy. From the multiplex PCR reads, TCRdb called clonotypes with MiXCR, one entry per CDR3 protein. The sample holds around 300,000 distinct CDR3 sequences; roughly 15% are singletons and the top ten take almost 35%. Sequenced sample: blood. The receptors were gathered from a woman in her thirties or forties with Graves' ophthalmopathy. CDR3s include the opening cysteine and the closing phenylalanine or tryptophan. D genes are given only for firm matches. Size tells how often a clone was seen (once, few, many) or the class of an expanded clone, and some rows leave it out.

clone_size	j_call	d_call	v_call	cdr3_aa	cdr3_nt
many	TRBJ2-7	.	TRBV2	CASKALGVEQYF	TGTGCCAGCAAAGCCCTGGGGGTCGAGCAGTACTTC
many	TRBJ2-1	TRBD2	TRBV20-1	CSAGGLAGGWNEQFF	TGCAGTGCTGGGGGACTAGCGGGAGGTTGGAATGAGCAGTTCTTC
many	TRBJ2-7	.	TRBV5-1	CASSFGDTFYEQYF	TGCGCCAGCAGCTTTGGGGACACCTTTTACGAGCAGTACTTC
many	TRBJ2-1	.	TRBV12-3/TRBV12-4	CASSPGSWESEINRNEQFF	TGTGCCAGCAGTCCGGGCTCTTGGGAGTCCGAAATCAATCGCAATGAGCAGTTCTTC
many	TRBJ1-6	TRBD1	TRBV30	CAWRGQGRNSPLHF	TGTGCCTGGCGTGGACAGGGCAGGAATTCACCCCTCCACTTT
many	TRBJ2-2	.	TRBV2	CASSVGPGELFF	TGTGCCAGCAGTGTAGGTCCCGGGGAGCTGTTTTTT
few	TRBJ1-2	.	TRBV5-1	CASSLASHTQAF	TGCGCCAGCAGCTTGGCCTCGCACACACAAGCCTTC
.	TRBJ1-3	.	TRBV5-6	CASSLWVSSGSGNTIYF	TGTGCCAGCAGCTTGTGGGTGTCCAGTGGGTCTGGAAACACCATATATTTT
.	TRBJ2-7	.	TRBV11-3	CAGSPRTNPREQYF	TGTGCCGGCAGCCCGCGGACCAACCCACGGGAGCAGTACTTC
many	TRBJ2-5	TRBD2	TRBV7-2	CASSPAGRGGETQYF	TGTGCCAGCAGCCCGGCGGGGAGGGGAGGGGAGACCCAGTACTTC
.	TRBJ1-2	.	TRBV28	CASSFEGGGGNYGYTF	TGTGCCAGCAGTTTCGAAGGGGGTGGAGGTAACTATGGCTACACCTTC
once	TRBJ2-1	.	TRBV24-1	CATSDSGYTYNEQFF	TGTGCCACCAGTGACTCCGGGTATACCTACAATGAGCAGTTCTTC
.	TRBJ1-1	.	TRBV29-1	CSVDPMGVTEAFF	TGCAGCGTTGACCCTATGGGGGTCACTGAAGCTTTCTTT
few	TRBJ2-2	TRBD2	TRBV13	CASSILADYTGELFF	TGTGCCAGCAGCATCCTAGCGGACTACACCGGGGAGCTGTTTTTT
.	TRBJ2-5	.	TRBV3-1	CASSQGRGALETQYF	TGTGCCAGCAGCCAAGGCAGGGGCGCGTTAGAGACCCAGTACTTC
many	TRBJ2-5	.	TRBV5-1	CASSLGEETQYF	TGTGCCAGCAGCCTGGGGGAGGAGACCCAGTACTTC
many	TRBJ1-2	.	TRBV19	CASSKTGTFNYGYTF	TGTGCCAGTAGCAAAACGGGAACTTTTAACTATGGCTACACCTTC
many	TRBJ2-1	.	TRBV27	CASSLSGVYNEQFF	TGTGCCAGCAGTTTATCTGGGGTGTACAATGAGCAGTTCTTC
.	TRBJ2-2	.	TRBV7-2	CASSLVRGNTGELFF	TGTGCCAGCAGCTTAGTAAGGGGGAACACCGGGGAGCTGTTTTTT
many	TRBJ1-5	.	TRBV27	CASSLSYRDNQPQHF	TGTGCCAGCAGTTTATCGTACAGGGACAATCAGCCCCAGCATTTT
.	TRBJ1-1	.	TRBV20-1	CSARDPRVESTEAF	TGCAGTGCTAGAGATCCTAGGGTTGAGAGCACTGAAGCTTTT
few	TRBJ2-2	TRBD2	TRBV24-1	CATSDELAGAFMTGELFF	TGTGCCACCAGTGACGAACTAGCGGGAGCGTTCATGACCGGGGAGCTGTTTTTT
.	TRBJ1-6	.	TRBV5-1	CASSNRQNSPLHF	TGCGCCAGCAGCAATAGACAGAATTCACCCCTCCACTTT
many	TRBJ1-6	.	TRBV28	CASSLFPLGGRNSPLHF	TGTGCCAGCAGTTTATTTCCTTTGGGGGGAAGAAATTCACCCCTCCACTTT
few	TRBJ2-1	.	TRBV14	CASSQDLPKYNEQFF	TGTGCCAGCAGCCAAGATCTCCCTAAATACAATGAGCAGTTCTTC
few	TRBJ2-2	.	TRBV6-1	CASSTLLGIGELFF	TGTGCCAGCAGTACACTCTTAGGCATCGGGGAGCTGTTTTTT
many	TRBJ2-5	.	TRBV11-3	CASTLRGQETQYF	TGTGCCAGCACCCTCCGTGGGCAAGAGACCCAGTACTTC
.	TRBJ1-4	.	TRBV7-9	CASNPGQLGEKLFF	TGTGCCAGCAACCCGGGACAATTAGGGGAAAAACTGTTTTTT
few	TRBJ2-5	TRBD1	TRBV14	CASSRTGKQETQYF	TGTGCCAGCAGTCGGACAGGGAAACAAGAGACCCAGTACTTC
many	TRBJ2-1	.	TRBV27	CASSFSGSAGNEQFF	TGTGCCAGCAGTTTTTCTGGTAGCGCGGGAAATGAGCAGTTCTTC
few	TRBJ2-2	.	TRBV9	CASSSFVTGELFF	TGTGCCAGCAGCTCCTTTGTCACCGGGGAGCTGTTTTTT
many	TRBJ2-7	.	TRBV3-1	CASSSTGRNYEQYF	TGTGCCAGCAGTAGTACCGGACGGAACTACGAGCAGTACTTC
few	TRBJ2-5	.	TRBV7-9	CASSPTGIQETQYF	TGTGCCAGCAGCCCGACAGGAATACAAGAGACCCAGTACTTC
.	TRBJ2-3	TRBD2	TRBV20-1	CSAPNSGTSTDTQYF	TGCAGTGCCCCTAATAGCGGGACTAGCACAGATACGCAGTATTTT
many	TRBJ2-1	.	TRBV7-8	CASSFTTTPHNEQFF	TGTGCCAGCAGCTTCACGACTACCCCCCACAATGAGCAGTTCTTC
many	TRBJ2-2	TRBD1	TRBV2	CASKSGQGRNTGELFF	TGTGCCAGCAAATCGGGACAGGGGAGGAACACCGGGGAGCTGTTTTTT
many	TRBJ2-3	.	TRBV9	CASSVTGRYTDTQYF	TGTGCCAGCAGCGTAACCGGACGTTACACAGATACGCAGTATTTT
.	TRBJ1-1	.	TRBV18	CASSPNRENTEAFF	TGTGCCAGCTCACCAAACAGAGAGAACACTGAAGCTTTCTTT
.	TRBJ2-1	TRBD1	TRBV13	CASSSYRGFEQFF	TGTGCCAGCAGCTCATACAGGGGCTTTGAGCAGTTCTTC
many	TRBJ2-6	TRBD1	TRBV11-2	CASSRDRGLGANVLTF	TGTGCCAGCAGCCGGGACAGGGGGCTTGGGGCCAACGTCCTGACTTTC
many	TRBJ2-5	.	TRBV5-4	CASKRRGPYQETQYF	TGTGCCAGCAAGCGGAGGGGACCGTACCAAGAGACCCAGTACTTC
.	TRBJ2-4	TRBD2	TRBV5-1	CASSLELAGAKNIQYF	TGCGCCAGCAGCTTGGAACTAGCGGGGGCCAAAAACATTCAGTACTTC
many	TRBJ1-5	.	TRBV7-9	CASSLQANQPQHF	TGTGCCAGCAGCTTACAGGCTAATCAGCCCCAGCATTTT
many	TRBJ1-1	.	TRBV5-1	CASRRDDSYTEAFF	TGCGCCAGCAGACGAGACGACAGTTACACTGAAGCTTTCTTT
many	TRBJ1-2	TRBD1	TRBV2	CASRPGTGYGGYTF	TGTGCCAGTCGTCCCGGGACAGGGTATGGTGGCTACACCTTC
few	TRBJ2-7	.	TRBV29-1	CSVAVVGSGEQYF	TGCAGCGTTGCGGTTGTGGGCTCCGGCGAGCAGTACTTC
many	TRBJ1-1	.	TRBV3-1	CASSQELGGGTEAFF	TGTGCCAGCAGCCAAGAATTGGGAGGGGGGACTGAAGCTTTCTTT
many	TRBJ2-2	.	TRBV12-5	CASGLVMGPSGELFF	TGTGCTAGTGGTTTGGTAATGGGCCCCTCCGGGGAGCTGTTTTTT
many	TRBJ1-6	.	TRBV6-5	CASSYSRSPFYNSPLHF	TGTGCCAGCAGTTACTCGAGGAGCCCGTTCTATAATTCACCCCTCCACTTT
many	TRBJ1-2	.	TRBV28	CASSLKAGYGYTF	TGTGCCAGCAGTTTAAAGGCAGGGTACGGCTACACCTTC
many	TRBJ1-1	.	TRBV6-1	CASVWGGTEAFF	TGTGCCAGCGTTTGGGGCGGGACTGAAGCTTTCTTT
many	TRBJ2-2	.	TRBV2	CANRTGVSAGELFF	TGTGCCAACAGGACGGGGGTATCGGCCGGGGAGCTGTTTTTT
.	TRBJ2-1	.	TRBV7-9	CASSLGGRLSSYNEQFF	TGTGCCAGCAGCTTAGGGGGCAGGCTCAGCTCCTACAATGAGCAGTTCTTC
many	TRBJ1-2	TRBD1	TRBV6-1	CASSPRDRGNYGYTF	TGTGCCAGCAGCCCCCGGGACAGGGGTAACTATGGCTACACCTTC
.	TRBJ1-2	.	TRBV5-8	CASSLEAAPNYGYTF	TGTGCCAGCAGCTTGGAGGCGGCCCCTAACTATGGCTACACCTTC
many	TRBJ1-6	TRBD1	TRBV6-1	CASSEAYYRGDSPLHF	TGTGCCAGCAGTGAAGCGTACTACAGGGGGGATTCACCCCTCCACTTT
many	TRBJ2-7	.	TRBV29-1	CSVTPFNGYEQYF	TGCAGCGTCACCCCTTTTAATGGCTACGAGCAGTACTTC
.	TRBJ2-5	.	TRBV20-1	CSARSPPPIQETQYF	TGCAGTGCTAGATCCCCTCCCCCCATCCAAGAGACCCAGTACTTC